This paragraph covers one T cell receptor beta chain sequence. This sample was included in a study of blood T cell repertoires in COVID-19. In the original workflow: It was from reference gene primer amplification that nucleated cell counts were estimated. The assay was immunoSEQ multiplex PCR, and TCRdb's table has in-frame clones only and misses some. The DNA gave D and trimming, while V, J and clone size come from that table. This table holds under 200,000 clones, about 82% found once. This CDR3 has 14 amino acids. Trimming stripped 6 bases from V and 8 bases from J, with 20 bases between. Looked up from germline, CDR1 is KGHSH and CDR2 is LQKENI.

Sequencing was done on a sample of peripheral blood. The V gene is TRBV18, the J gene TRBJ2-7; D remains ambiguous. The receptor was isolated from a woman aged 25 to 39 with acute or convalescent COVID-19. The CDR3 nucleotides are TGTGCCAGCTCCCCCCCCGCCACACCCTCTCAGCAGTACTTC. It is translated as CASSPPATPSQQYF.